The text below deals with one T cell receptor beta chain. Its antigen is unknown. Germline CDR1 and CDR2: SGHRS and YFSETQ. The CDR3 totals 16 residues. V lost 7 bases and J lost 6; bases outside the gene matches: 16. These data come from a study of T cells in lung cancer brain metastases. Study observations and caveats: Compared with paired primaries, brain metastases showed fewer unique productive clones (approximately 1,500 versus 4,500). Paired lesions shared few clones; most were lesion-specific (mean Morisita roughly 0.25).

TCRdb's copy holds only in-frame clones and misses some; the assay was immunoSEQ multiplex PCR. The sample has roughly 5,000 clones; around 85% are singletons. Source material: tumor tissue from a brain metastasis. This chain connects TRBV5-1 to TRBJ2-1; 7 nucleotides align to TRBD1. The receptor was isolated from a woman aged 45 to 65 with non-small cell lung cancer that had spread to the brain. The CDR3 loop is CASRTGVASDPNEQFF. CDR3 coding DNA: TGCGCCAGCCGCACAGGGGTAGCTAGTGATCCCAATGAGCAGTTCTTC.